A selection of T cell receptor beta chains follows, all from one sample in a study of T cells in Graves' hyperthyroidism and ophthalmopathy. TCRdb reanalysed the multiplex PCR reads using MiXCR and keeps one entry per CDR3 protein. Among roughly 510,000 distinct CDR3 sequences listed, over 45% were seen once. Sequencing used peripheral blood or thyroid tissue (not recorded which). The receptors were gathered from an adult woman with Graves' disease, either hyperthyroidism or ophthalmopathy (not recorded which). Each CDR3 is given with its conserved first and last residue. D genes are given only for firm matches. Clone size is given for some rows only: seen once, a few or many times, or a class if the clone is expanded.

NA	TRBV10-2	NA	TRBJ1-6	TGCGCCAGCAGTGAACAGGATGGGTCACCCCTCCACTTT	CASSEQDGSPLHF
NA	TRBV7-9	TRBD2	TRBJ2-1	TGTGCCAGCAGGTTCCGGACTAGCGACTACAATGAGCAGTTCTTC	CASRFRTSDYNEQFF
NA	TRBV9	TRBD1	TRBJ1-5	TGTGCCAGCAGCAAGACAGGGGGTGAAGATCAGCCCCAGCATTTT	CASSKTGGEDQPQHF
NA	TRBV7-2	TRBD1	TRBJ1-5	TGTGCCAGCAGCCTGGGACAGGGTAGAGGCAATCAGCCCCAGCATTTT	CASSLGQGRGNQPQHF
many	TRBV20-1	TRBD1	TRBJ1-1	TGCAGTGCTACGACAGGGGAGAACACTGAAGCTTTCTTT	CSATTGENTEAFF
many	TRBV7-3	NA	TRBJ1-6	TGTGCCAGCAGCATTACAGGATTGGATTCACCCCTCCACTTT	CASSITGLDSPLHF
NA	TRBV2	NA	TRBJ1-3	TGTGCCAGCAGTGAACACGTGAGCTCTGGAAACACCATATATTTT	CASSEHVSSGNTIYF
NA	TRBV2	NA	TRBJ1-2	TGTGCCAGCAGGGTCGGATCTGGATGGTCCGTCTATGGCTACACCTTC	CASRVGSGWSVYGYTF
NA	TRBV10-3	NA	TRBJ2-7	TGTGCCATCAAACCACAGGGTAACGAGCAGTACTTC	CAIKPQGNEQYF
NA	TRBV7-3	NA	TRBJ2-2	TGTGCCAGCAGCTTATGGCCGAACACCGGGGAGCTGTTTTTT	CASSLWPNTGELFF
NA	TRBV5-6	NA	TRBJ1-2	TGTGCCAGCAGCAGGGTTAACTATGGCTACACCTTC	CASSRVNYGYTF
many	TRBV2	NA	TRBJ1-5	TGTGCCAGCAGTTCCGAGGGGATTCAGCCCCAGCATTTT	CASSSEGIQPQHF
many	TRBV29-1	TRBD1	TRBJ1-3	TGCAGCGTCTCTCTACGGACAGGGGGCAAGTCTGGAAACACCATATATTTT	CSVSLRTGGKSGNTIYF
NA	TRBV28	TRBD1	TRBJ1-1	TGTGCCAGCAGTACCCAGGGGGATAACACTGAAGCTTTCTTT	CASSTQGDNTEAFF
NA	TRBV3-1	NA	TRBJ2-7	TGTGCCAGCAGCCAACTGAACTCCTACGAGCAGTACTTC	CASSQLNSYEQYF
many	TRBV6-1	TRBD1	TRBJ1-5	TGTGCCAGCAGTGAACGGACAGGTCCATATAGCAATCAGCCCCAGCATTTT	CASSERTGPYSNQPQHF
NA	TRBV7-2	NA	TRBJ1-3	TGTGCCAGCAGCTTACCGATTAGTAGGAACACCATATATTTT	CASSLPISRNTIYF
NA	TRBV2	NA	TRBJ2-7	TGTGCCAGCAGCGAGCAGGGACTGAGCGCCTACGAGCAGTACTTC	CASSEQGLSAYEQYF
NA	TRBV7-8	NA	TRBJ2-5	TGTGCCAGCAGCTACGGGGTCAATCAGCCCCAGTACTTC	CASSYGVNQPQYF
NA	TRBV4-3	NA	TRBJ2-5	TGCGCCAGCAGCCACTCGGACGGGTTAGAGACCCAGTACTTC	CASSHSDGLETQYF
few	TRBV12-3/TRBV12-4	NA	TRBJ1-1	TGTGCCAGCAGTTTCGCCCAAGGGCCGGACACTGAAGCTTTCTTT	CASSFAQGPDTEAFF
few	TRBV20-1	NA	TRBJ2-3	TGCAGTGCTATGGAGGGAAGGTGGACAGATACGCAGTATTTT	CSAMEGRWTDTQYF
NA	TRBV5-6	NA	TRBJ1-2	TGTGCCAGCAGCTTGGGTGGGACTAACTATGGCTACACCTTC	CASSLGGTNYGYTF